This T cell receptor (beta chain) was profiled in a study of Graves' ophthalmopathy and Graves' hyperthyroidism (dated by TCRdb to 2017 to 2018). Study-wide context: Peripheral blood was collected before any treatment was given, at the time of initial diagnosis. In roughly 6 hyperthyroidism patients, T-cell repertoires of thyroid tissue and blood were compared. In total, under 150 blood samples were TCR-sequenced: approximately 42 ophthalmopathy, 80 or so hyperthyroidism and approximately 17 hyperthyroidism-to-ophthalmopathy patients. An independent validation cohort comprised around 20 hyperthyroidism patients and 15 to 17 patients who later progressed from hyperthyroidism to ophthalmopathy. After sampling, hyperthyroidism patients received methimazole starting at 30 mg daily, and ophthalmopathy patients received high-dose intravenous methylprednisolone. A discovery set of about a hundred patients (43 ophthalmopathy, 55 to 65 stable hyperthyroidism) was enrolled to explore V-J signatures distinguishing ophthalmopathy from hyperthyroidism. To tell Graves' ophthalmopathy apart from Graves' hyperthyroidism, and to predict which patients would progress to ophthalmopathy, the study relied on TCR beta repertoire signatures.

Results the study describes overall, beyond this receptor: Most of the expanded thyroid clonotypes with a frequency above 0.001 were also detected in blood, and it was suggested that the thyroid immune response may be reflected by blood repertoires. In cross-validation, the 13-signature model distinguished ophthalmopathy from stable hyperthyroidism with 85% to 90% sensitivity and 81.08% specificity, and in the test set the corresponding values were roughly 80% and 76%. Sample size was not predetermined statistically, and investigators were not blinded to group allocation. In validation, the model predicted ophthalmopathy progression with about 71% sensitivity and 72.22% specificity; some 13 predicted patients were CT-confirmed with GO in a median of around 6 months.

For repertoire sequencing, TCR beta CDR3 regions were amplified from RNA transcripts. HTBI primers and the Qiagen OneStep RT-PCR kit were used in a first-round RT-PCR, which was followed by a second-round multiplex PCR, size selection and purification. The libraries underwent paired-end sequencing with 100 bp reads on an Illumina HiSeq2000. As for the original processing: SOAPnuke was used for read processing, and reads with adapters, uncalled bases, a mean Phred below 15, or no exact constant-primer or identifier match were discarded. COPE v1.2.5 was used to merge the high-quality paired reads. Each unique nucleotide sequence was defined as a clonotype, and clonotypes were aligned to IMGT TRB V, D and J references with MiTCR v1.1. The analysis was limited to V-J combinations with a frequency above 0.0001, which together covered roughly 99% of the repertoires. A TCR clonal expansion and chaos score per V-J combination was defined as the ratio of F50 clonal expansion to chaos observed in the TCRdist matrix. Welch's t-statistics and random forest were used to reduce the features to 10 to 15 V-J combinations, which were then used as input to a naive Bayes classifier. The Morisita-Horn index was used to measure how similar the thyroid and blood repertoires were. TCRdb itself trimmed the public reads at Q25 with fastp, ran MiXCR and retained productive beta chains. Rows merge per CDR3 protein into single entries with the most common DNA and genes. TCRdb, not the authors, supplied the V and J calls. The sample contains 200,000 to 250,000 distinct CDR3 sequences, around 50% of them found a single time. Over 40% of the sample belongs to the ten largest clones.

The ophthalmopathy patients had moderately to severely active disease, with a Clinical Activity Score of 3 or higher, a NOSPECS grade of 4 or higher, and a disease duration of less than 3 months. Patients with other autoimmune diseases, uncontrolled infections, pregnancy or lactation were excluded. Diagnosis relied on clinical symptoms, serum thyroxine, TRAb, thyroid ultrasound and orbital computed tomography. Using Ficoll-Paque density gradient centrifugation, PBMCs were isolated from about 9.2 ml of fresh peripheral blood. Trizol reagent was used to extract the total RNA, and its quality was then checked on an Agilent 2100 Bioanalyzer. From cysteine to phenylalanine, the CDR3 is 14 amino acids long. The kept DNA is CDR3 alone, 42 bases in frame from the first base. V is reduced by 4 bases and J by 3 bases, leaving a spacing of 12 bases between them. Reading the germline V gene (reference sequence) gives CDR1 LNHNV and CDR2 YYDKDF.

This clonotype was detected many times. Its specific antigen is unknown. One base away there is no much larger clone; base qualities are not given. This receptor chain uses TRBV15 and TRBJ1-2; the D gene assignment is ambiguous. The sequencing input was peripheral blood. The clonotype was recovered from an adult man with Graves' ophthalmopathy. The CDR3 here reads CATSITLPHYGYTF. The nucleotide sequence is given as TGTGCCACCAGCATAACCCTACCCCACTATGGCTACACCTTC. This CDR3, with the reference TRBV15 and TRBJ1-2 proteins standing in past its ends, gives the full variable domain DAMVIQNPRYQVTQFGKPVTLSCSQTLNHNVMYWYQQKSSQAPKLLFHYYDKDFNNEADTPDNFQSRRPNTSFCFLDIRSPGLGDTAMYLCATSITLPHYGYTFGSGTRLTVV.